The 18 T cell receptor beta chains presented below share a single source sample, sequenced in a study of blood T cell repertoires in COVID-19. Assay used: immunoSEQ multiplex PCR; TCRdb lists only in-frame clones, some missing. The table records 150,000 to 200,000 clones, around 80% of them present only once. Material for sequencing was peripheral blood. The source of these receptors is a man aged 50 to 59 who had recovered from COVID-19.

This chain joins TRBV12-5 and TRBJ1-5; D is ambiguous. Germline V gene data show CDR1 as LGHNT and CDR2 as FRNRAP. Trimming took 0 bases from V and 0 from J, leaving 18 bases between them. This CDR3 has 19 residues. The CDR3 coding sequence is TGTGCTAGTGGTTTGGTACACGGGGTGACCAGTTATAGCAATCAGCCCCAGCATTTT. It is translated as CASGLVHGVTSYSNQPQHF.

The V call is TRBV29-1, the J call TRBJ1-3, with D hard to call. V dropped 4 bases and J dropped 0 bases, with 13 bases sitting between them. Looked up from germline, CDR1 is SQVTM and CDR2 is ANQGSEA. The CDR3 spans 15 residues. The CDR3 reads CSVGRGGRSGNTIYF. In DNA form, the CDR3 reads TGCAGCGTTGGCCGAGGCGGCCGCTCTGGAAACACCATATATTTT.

The genes are TRBV28 and TRBJ2-5, with D possibly matching TRBD1 (6 bases). V shed 5 bases and J shed 5 bases, with 18 bases lying between them. Germline V gene data show CDR1 as MDHEN and CDR2 as SYDVKM. The CDR3 runs to 15 residues. CDR3 bases: TGTGCCAGCAGTGCCCGACAGGTTGGTTTGGAGACCCAGTACTTC. Residues: CASSARQVGLETQYF.

This chain links TRBV11-2 with TRBJ1-1, with 7 bases fitting TRBD1. Per the germline V gene, CDR1 is SGHAT and CDR2 is FQNNGV. The ends lost 6 bases at V and 0 bases at J; junction bases unmatched: 4. There are 14 residues in the CDR3. The CDR3 sequence is CASSFDRVNTEAFF. The CDR3 coding sequence is TGTGCCAGCAGTTTCGACAGGGTGAACACTGAAGCTTTCTTT.

The gene calls are TRBV18 and TRBJ2-3, with a possible D match to TRBD2 (6 bases). The CDR3 length is 15 residues. The ends were cut back, 3 bases at V and 4 bases at J, with 14 bases in the middle. The V gene's germline CDR1 is KGHSH and CDR2 LQKENI. As DNA, the CDR3 is TGTGCCAGCTCACCGATCCCGGGAGAAGCAGATACGCAGTATTTT. This gives the protein CASSPIPGEADTQYF.

V usage is TRBV24-1 and J usage is TRBJ1-1; no reliable D call. The CDR3 is 12 residues long. The germline V gene encodes CDR1 KGHDR and CDR2 SFDVKD. The V gene lost 6 bases and the J gene lost 10 bases, with 14 bases spanning the gap. The CDR3: CATSSVRSRAFF. Written as DNA, the CDR3 is TGTGCCACCAGTTCGGTTCGGTCGAGAGCTTTCTTT.

The chain carries TRBV7-2 and TRBJ2-2; 8 nucleotides match TRBD2. CDR1 and CDR2 from the germline V gene are SGHTA and FQGNSA. CDR3 length: 15 residues. V shed 1 base, J shed 7 bases, and the junction held 5 bases outside the gene matches. The CDR3 DNA sequence: TGTGCCAGCAGCTTAGGGTCGGGAGGGAACGGGGAGCTGTTTTTT. This sequence encodes CASSLGSGGNGELFF.

The chain joins TRBV7-9 to TRBJ2-7, with 9 bases lining up with TRBD1. CDR1 is SEHNR and CDR2 is FQNEAQ in the germline V gene (reference sequence). The CDR3 is 19 residues long. J lost 3 bases, V lost 4 bases, and 19 bases had no gene match. The chain's CDR3 is CASSSGQGFFFPQNYEQYF. CDR3 DNA sequence: TGTGCCAGCAGCTCAGGACAGGGGTTTTTTTTTCCCCAAAACTACGAGCAGTACTTC.

The V gene is TRBV4-1, the J gene TRBJ1-2; a possible D gene is TRBD1 (6 bases). Germline loops: CDR1 MGHRA, CDR2 YSYEKL. The CDR3 consists of 15 residues. Trimming removed 1 base at V and 5 bases at J, with 14 bases between. In nucleotides, the CDR3 is TGCGCCAGCAGCCAAGGGTCAGGGGCGCAGTATGGCTACACCTTC. This translates into CASSQGSGAQYGYTF.

The chain has TRBV19 and TRBJ1-5; 8 bases line up with TRBD1. The CDR3 covers 15 residues. V shed 5 bases, J shed 6 bases, and the junction held 9 bases outside the gene matches. CDR1 and CDR2 (germline): LNHDA, SQIVND (reference sequence). CDR3 sequence: CASSFKDRAGQPQHF. Here the CDR3 DNA reads TGTGCCAGTAGTTTCAAGGACAGGGCAGGTCAGCCCCAGCATTTT.

The genes are TRBV9 and TRBJ2-1; 11 nucleotides agree with TRBD2. This CDR3 is 15 amino acids long. J lost 5 bases, V lost 4 bases, and 5 bases had no gene match. Germline values: CDR1 SGDLS, CDR2 YYNGEE. CDR3 protein: CASSPTSGSDNEQFF. As DNA, the CDR3 is TGTGCCAGCAGCCCAACTAGCGGGAGCGACAATGAGCAGTTCTTC.

This clone was found a few times. The chain uses TRBV6-4 and TRBJ2-7; tentatively, D is TRBD2 (5 bases). The CDR3 runs to 16 residues. The germline V gene encodes CDR1 MRHNA and CDR2 SNTAGT. The germline V and J ends were trimmed by 6 bases and 0 bases, with 18 bases remaining between them. The DNA for the CDR3 is TGTGCCAGCAGGGGGTTGGGAGAGTCAAGCTCCTACGAGCAGTACTTC. As protein: CASRGLGESSSYEQYF.

The V gene is TRBV7-3, the J gene TRBJ2-2, with D tentatively TRBD1 (5 bases). V was shortened by 4 bases and J by 6 bases, with 9 bases between the two germline ends. The germline V gene encodes CDR1 SGHTA and CDR2 FQGTGA. The CDR3 contains 13 residues. The CDR3 DNA is TGTGCCAGCAGCTCGGACACCGCCGGGGAGCTGTTTTTT. Its translation: CASSSDTAGELFF.

The V call is TRBV18, the J call TRBJ2-7, with TRBD2 matching over 10 bases. This CDR3 contains 15 residues. V shed 3 bases, J shed 2 bases, and the junction held 4 bases outside the gene matches. Germline CDR1 and CDR2: KGHSH and LQKENI. CDR3 sequence: CASSPKSGRAYEQYF. The CDR3 bases are TGTGCCAGCTCACCGAAGAGCGGGAGGGCCTACGAGCAGTACTTC.

The chain combines TRBV5-1 with TRBJ2-1, with 7 bases that match TRBD1. The V segment lost 3 bases and the J segment 4 bases; nucleotides outside the gene matches: 4. The germline gives CDR1 SGHRS, CDR2 YFSETQ. This CDR3 region has 14 residues. CDR3 protein: CASSSRQGYNEQFF. In nucleotides, the CDR3 is TGCGCCAGCAGCTCAAGACAGGGTTACAATGAGCAGTTCTTC. Full variable domain (rest looked up from reference TRBV5-1 and TRBJ2-1): KAGVTQTPRYLIKTRGQQVTLSCSPISGHRSVSWYQQTPGQGLQFLFEYFSETQRNKGNFPGRFSGRQFSNSRSEMNVSTLELGDSALYLCASSSRQGYNEQFFGPGTRLTVL.

This chain connects TRBV5-4 to TRBJ2-6; 9 bases map to TRBD1. V shed 4 bases and J 4 bases; nucleotides not matched to a gene: 9. CDR3 length: 17 amino acids. Germline CDR1 and CDR2: SGHNT and YYREEE (reference sequence). As DNA, the CDR3 is TGTGCCAGCAGCCAGGGACAGGGTTTGTGGGGGGCCAACGTCCTGACTTTC. Its protein product is CASSQGQGLWGANVLTF.

The chain combines TRBV19 with TRBJ2-3, with 7 bases matching TRBD1. Unmatched junction bases numbered 3, after V lost 9 bases and J lost 6 bases. This CDR3 is built from 11 residues. Germline CDR1 is LNHDA and CDR2 is SQIVND (reference sequence). Here the CDR3 DNA reads TGTGCCAGCCAACAGGGGGATACGCAGTATTTT. Translation: CASQQGDTQYF.

This clone was picked up one time. This chain uses TRBV29-1 with TRBJ2-5; unclear D gene. V shed 3 bases and J shed 3 bases, with 11 bases lying between them. This CDR3 has 13 amino acids. Germline V gene lookup returns CDR1 SQVTM and CDR2 ANQGSEA. CDR3 coding DNA: TGCAGCGTTGACAGATCCGGAGAAGAGACCCAGTACTTC. As protein: CSVDRSGEETQYF.